This T cell receptor (beta chain) was identified in a study of T cell responses to AZD1222 COVID-19 vaccine. The data were produced by immunoSEQ multiplex PCR, yet TCRdb's version contains in-frame clones alone and is incomplete. The sample carries approximately 150,000 clones, 75% to 95% recorded once. Study-wide points: Targets within unmutated variant regions were reportedly found for nearly half of spike-specific TCRs. Spike-wide vaccine-associated CD4 TCRs dominated at 160-218 and 743-854. Two doses of AZD1222 preceded a rise in Spike-specific TCR breadth and depth.

A word on this clone: What it recognizes is unknown.

The CDR3 consists of 14 residues. With 6 bases clipped from V and 7 bases from J, the junction kept 6 bases outside the gene matches. Germline values: CDR1 MNHEY, CDR2 SVGAGI. The receptor comes from an adult who received the AZD1222 COVID-19 vaccine. The material was peripheral blood, obtained 28 days after the second AZD1222 dose. The chain uses TRBV6-5 and TRBJ1-6, with 7 bases aligning to TRBD1. The CDR3 bases are TGTGCCAGCAGCCTGCAGGGGGGAAATTCACCCCTCCACTTT. Translated, it gives CASSLQGGNSPLHF.